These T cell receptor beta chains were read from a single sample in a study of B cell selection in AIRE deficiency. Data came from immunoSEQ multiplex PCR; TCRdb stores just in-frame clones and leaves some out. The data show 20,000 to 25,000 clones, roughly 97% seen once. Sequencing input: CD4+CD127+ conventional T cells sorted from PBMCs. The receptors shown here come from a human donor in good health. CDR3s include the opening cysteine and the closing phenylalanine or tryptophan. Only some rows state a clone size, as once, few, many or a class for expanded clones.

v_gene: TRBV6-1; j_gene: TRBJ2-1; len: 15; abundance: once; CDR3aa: CASSEETGRTREQFF
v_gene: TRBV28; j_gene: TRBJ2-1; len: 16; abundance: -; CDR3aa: CASSLQGQGSYNEQFF
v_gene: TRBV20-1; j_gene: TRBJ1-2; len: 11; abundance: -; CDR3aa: CSARRDSPYTF
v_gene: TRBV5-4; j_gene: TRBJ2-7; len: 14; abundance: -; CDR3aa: CASSLRQGGYEQYF
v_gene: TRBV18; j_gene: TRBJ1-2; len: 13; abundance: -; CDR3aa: CASSPEDSYGYTF
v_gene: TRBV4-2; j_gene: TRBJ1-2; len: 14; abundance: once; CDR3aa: CASSLRQGDYGYTF
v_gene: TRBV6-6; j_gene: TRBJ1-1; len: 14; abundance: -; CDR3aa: CASSFHQTNTEAFF
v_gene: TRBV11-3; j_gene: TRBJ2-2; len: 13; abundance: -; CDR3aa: CASSSPRAGELFF
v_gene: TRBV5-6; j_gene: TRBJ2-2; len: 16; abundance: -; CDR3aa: CASSTLGGVGTGELFF
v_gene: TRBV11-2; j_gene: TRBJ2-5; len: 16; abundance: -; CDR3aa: CASSLDRLAGTETQYF
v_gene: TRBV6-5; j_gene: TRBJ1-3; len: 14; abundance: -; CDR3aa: CASSGTGTGNTIYF
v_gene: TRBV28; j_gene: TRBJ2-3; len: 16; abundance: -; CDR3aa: CASTPGQRHSTDTQYF
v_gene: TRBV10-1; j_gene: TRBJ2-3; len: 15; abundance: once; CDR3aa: CASSVSNRETDTQYF
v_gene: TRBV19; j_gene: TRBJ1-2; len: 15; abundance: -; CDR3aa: CASSSRTGGYAGYTF
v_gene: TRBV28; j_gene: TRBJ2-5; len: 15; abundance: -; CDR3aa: CASSLLGRDRETQYF
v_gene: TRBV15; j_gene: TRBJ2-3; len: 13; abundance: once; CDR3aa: CATSRESSDTQYF